A single sample is the source of the 10 T cell receptor beta chains below, sequenced in a study of T-cell memory formation after mild COVID-19. TCRdb fed the 5' RACE reads into MiXCR, producing one record per CDR3 protein. The data contain about 270,000 distinct CDR3 sequences, around 16% of them singletons. Sequenced sample: PBMCs or a T cell subset sorted from them (not recorded which). These receptors were taken from a man aged 18-30 years who had mild COVID-19 (a few samples of this study predate the infection). Cell type and time point are not known.

This clonotype was detected ten times or more. The V gene is TRBV10-3, the J gene TRBJ1-2; weak D call: TRBD1 (5 bases). Germline CDR1 and CDR2: ENHRY and SYGVKD. The CDR3 has 15 residues. V lost 3 bases and J lost 4, with 15 bases in between. The CDR3 here is CAISDEGQGLYGYTF. The DNA of the CDR3 is TGTGCCATCAGTGATGAGGGGCAGGGCCTCTATGGCTACACCTTC.

This clonotype has more than one count but fewer than ten. The rearrangement uses TRBV20-1 and TRBJ2-7; D may be TRBD1 (7 bases). Trimming removed 3 bases from V and 1 base from J, with 19 bases in between. The CDR3 spans 16 residues. From germline, CDR1 is DFQATT and CDR2 SNEGSKA (reference sequence). The CDR3 DNA reads as TGCAGTGCTAGGGGGCCATCGACAGGGAGGTCCTACGAGCAGTACTTC. Residues: CSARGPSTGRSYEQYF.

This clonotype was counted between two and nine times. V gene TRBV4-1 combines with J gene TRBJ2-1; D gene ambiguous. The CDR3 spans 13 residues. The V gene lost 0 bases and the J gene lost 10 bases, with 10 bases spanning the gap. From germline, CDR1 is MGHRA and CDR2 YSYEKL. The CDR3 sequence is CASSQDTGWEQFF. The CDR3 DNA follows: TGCGCCAGCAGCCAAGATACGGGTTGGGAGCAGTTCTTC.

There are a few counts of this clonotype. V usage is TRBV5-4 and J usage is TRBJ1-4; 8 bases match TRBD1. Germline loops: CDR1 SGHNT, CDR2 YYREEE (reference sequence). V dropped 6 bases and J dropped 8; count of bases not matched to a gene: 6. CDR3 size: 13 residues. The CDR3 DNA reads TGTGCCAGCAAATCACAGGGGGAAGAAAAACTGTTTTTT. Translated, it gives CASKSQGEEKLFF.

CDR3 protein: CASSQPGGANYNEQFF. CDR3 bases: TGTGCCAGCAGCCAACCCGGGGGGGCCAACTACAATGAGCAGTTCTTC. The chain has TRBV7-6 and TRBJ2-1; 8 nucleotides agree with TRBD2. V dropped 5 bases and J dropped 3; count of bases not matched to a gene: 9. Germline V gene data show CDR1 as SGHVS and CDR2 as FNYEAQ. CDR3 length equals 16 residues.

This clonotype was seen more than once but under ten times. The chain is built from TRBV7-2 and TRBJ1-2; possibly TRBD1 for D (6 bases). Trimming pared 5 bases from V and 9 bases from J, leaving 13 bases between. CDR1 and CDR2 (germline): SGHTA, FQGNSA. This CDR3 contains 12 residues. CDR3 residues: CASSRRQESYTF. CDR3 in DNA: TGTGCCAGCAGCCGCCGACAGGAAAGCTACACCTTC.

The chain recombines TRBV7-9 with TRBJ2-3; tentatively, D is TRBD1 (6 bases). CDR1 and CDR2 from the germline V gene are SEHNR and FQNEAQ (reference sequence). This CDR3 has 18 amino acids. V gave up 6 bases and J gave up 0 bases, with 22 bases separating them. For the CDR3, the DNA is TGTGCCAGCAGTCCCTCCCGTCGGCTGGGGGCGAGCACAGATACGCAGTATTTT. It is translated as CASSPSRRLGASTDTQYF.

This clonotype appeared a few times. The chain recombines TRBV5-1 with TRBJ2-3; no definite D call. V lost 4 bases and J 0 bases, leaving 12 bases between the germline ends. This CDR3 has 15 residues. Germline values: CDR1 SGHRS, CDR2 YFSETQ. The CDR3 reads CASSISSPSTDTQYF. DNA for the CDR3: TGCGCCAGCAGCATTAGCAGCCCTAGCACAGATACGCAGTATTTT.

V is TRBV10-3 and J is TRBJ1-1; the match to TRBD1 covers 7 bases. V shed 4 bases, J shed 10 bases, and the junction held 6 bases outside the gene matches. This CDR3 is built from 12 residues. From germline, CDR1 is ENHRY and CDR2 SYGVKD. This CDR3 is CAISGPTGSAFF. DNA for the CDR3: TGTGCCATCAGTGGACCGACAGGGTCAGCTTTCTTT.

Only a few counts were recorded for this clonotype. The chain couples TRBV29-1 to TRBJ1-3; D uncertain. V lost 7 bases and J lost 0, with 10 bases in between. The germline CDR1 and CDR2 sequences are SQVTM and ANQGSEA. This CDR3 contains 13 residues. The chain's CDR3 is CSGSGVSGNTIYF. In DNA, the CDR3 is TGCAGCGGGTCCGGGGTCTCTGGAAACACCATATATTTT.